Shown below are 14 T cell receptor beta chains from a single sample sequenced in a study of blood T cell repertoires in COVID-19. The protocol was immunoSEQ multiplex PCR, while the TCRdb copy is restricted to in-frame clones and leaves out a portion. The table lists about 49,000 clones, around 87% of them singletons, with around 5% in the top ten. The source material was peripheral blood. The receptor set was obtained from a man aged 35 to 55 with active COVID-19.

CDR3 coding DNA: TGTGCCAGCAGCTTAAGTTTGAGGGAAGGCTACACCTTC. This sequence encodes CASSLSLREGYTF. V is TRBV7-9 and J is TRBJ1-2; D gene uncertain. Germline V CDR1 and CDR2: SEHNR, FQNEAQ (reference sequence). The CDR3 consists of 13 residues. V gave up 2 bases and J gave up 8 bases, with 12 bases separating them.

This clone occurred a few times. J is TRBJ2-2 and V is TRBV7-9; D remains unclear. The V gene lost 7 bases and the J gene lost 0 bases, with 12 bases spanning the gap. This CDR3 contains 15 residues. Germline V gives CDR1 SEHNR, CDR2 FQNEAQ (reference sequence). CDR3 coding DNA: TGTGCCAGCACTGGTAGTCTAGCGAACACCGGGGAGCTGTTTTTT. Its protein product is CASTGSLANTGELFF.

The CDR3 DNA reads TGTGCCAGCAGCGCTCTAACAGGTCCTAATGAAAAACTGTTTTTT. This gives the protein CASSALTGPNEKLFF. The chain joins TRBV9 to TRBJ1-4; possibly TRBD1 for D (5 bases). The CDR3 loop spans 15 amino acids. Germline assignment: CDR1 SGDLS and CDR2 YYNGEE. V shed 3 bases and J shed 3 bases, with 12 bases lying between them. Drawing the rest from reference TRBV9 and TRBJ1-4, the complete variable domain is DSGVTQTPKHLITATGQRVTLRCSPRSGDLSVYWYQQSLDQGLQFLIQYYNGEERAKGNILERFSAQQFPDLHSELNLSSLELGDSALYFCASSALTGPNEKLFFGSGTQLSVL.

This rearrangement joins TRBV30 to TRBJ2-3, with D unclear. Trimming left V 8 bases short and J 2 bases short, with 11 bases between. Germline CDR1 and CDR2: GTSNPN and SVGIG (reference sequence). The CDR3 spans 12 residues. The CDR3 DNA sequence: TGTGCCGCTGGTCGGTTCACAGATACGCAGTATTTT. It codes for CAAGRFTDTQYF.

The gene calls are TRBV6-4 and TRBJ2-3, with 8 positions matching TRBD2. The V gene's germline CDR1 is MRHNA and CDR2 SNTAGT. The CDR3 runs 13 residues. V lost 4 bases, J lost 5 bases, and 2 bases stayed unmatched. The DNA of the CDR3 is TGTGCCAGCAGTGTCGGGAGGGGAGATACGCAGTATTTT. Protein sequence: CASSVGRGDTQYF.

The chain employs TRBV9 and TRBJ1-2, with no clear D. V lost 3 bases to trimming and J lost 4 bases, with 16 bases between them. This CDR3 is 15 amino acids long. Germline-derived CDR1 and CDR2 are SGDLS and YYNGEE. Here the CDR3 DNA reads TGTGCCAGCAGCGCCTTAGAGATGGGGAGCTATGGCTACACCTTC. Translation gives CASSALEMGSYGYTF.

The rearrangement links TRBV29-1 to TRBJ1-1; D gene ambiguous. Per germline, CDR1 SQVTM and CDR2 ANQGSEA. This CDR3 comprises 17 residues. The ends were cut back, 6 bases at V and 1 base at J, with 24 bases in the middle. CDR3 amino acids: CSVPIGWMGEGNTEAFF. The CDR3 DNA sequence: TGCAGCGTCCCTATAGGGTGGATGGGCGAGGGGAACACTGAAGCTTTCTTT.

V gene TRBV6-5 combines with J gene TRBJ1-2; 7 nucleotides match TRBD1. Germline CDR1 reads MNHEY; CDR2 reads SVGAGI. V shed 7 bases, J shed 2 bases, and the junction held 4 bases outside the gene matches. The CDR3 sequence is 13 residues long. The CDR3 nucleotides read TGTGCCAGCACCAGACAGGGCAACTATGGCTACACCTTC. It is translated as CASTRQGNYGYTF.

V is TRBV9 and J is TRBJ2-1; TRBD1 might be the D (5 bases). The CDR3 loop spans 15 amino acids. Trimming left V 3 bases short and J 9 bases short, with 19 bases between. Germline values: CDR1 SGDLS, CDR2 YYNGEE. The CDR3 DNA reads TGTGCCAGCAGCGAGGGGCGACCTTTTGGCGGTGAGCAGTTCTTC. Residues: CASSEGRPFGGEQFF.

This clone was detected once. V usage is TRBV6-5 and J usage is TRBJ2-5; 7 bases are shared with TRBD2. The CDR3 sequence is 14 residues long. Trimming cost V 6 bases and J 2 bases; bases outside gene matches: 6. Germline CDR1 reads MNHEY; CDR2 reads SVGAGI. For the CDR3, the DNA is TGTGCCAGCAGCTTAGCGGGTCGGCAAGAGACCCAGTACTTC. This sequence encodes CASSLAGRQETQYF.

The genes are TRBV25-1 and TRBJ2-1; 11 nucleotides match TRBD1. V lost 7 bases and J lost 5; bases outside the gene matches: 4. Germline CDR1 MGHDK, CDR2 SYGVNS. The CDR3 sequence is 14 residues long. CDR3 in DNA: TGTGCCAGCATGGACAGGGGGCCGCACAATGAGCAGTTCTTC. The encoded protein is CASMDRGPHNEQFF.

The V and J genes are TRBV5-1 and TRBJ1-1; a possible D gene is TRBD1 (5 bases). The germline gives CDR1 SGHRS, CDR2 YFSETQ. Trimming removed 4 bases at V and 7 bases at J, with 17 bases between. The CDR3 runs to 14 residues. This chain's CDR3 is CASSRGRGDGEAFF. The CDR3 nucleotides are TGCGCCAGCAGCCGTGGGCGGGGGGACGGTGAAGCTTTCTTT.

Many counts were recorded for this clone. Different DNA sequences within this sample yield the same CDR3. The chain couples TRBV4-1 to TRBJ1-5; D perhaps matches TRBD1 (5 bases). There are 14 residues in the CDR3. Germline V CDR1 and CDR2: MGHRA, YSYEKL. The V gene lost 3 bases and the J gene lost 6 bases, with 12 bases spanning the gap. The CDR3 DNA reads TGCGCCAGCAGCCACCCTCAGGGAAGTCAGCCCCAGCATTTT. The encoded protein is CASSHPQGSQPQHF.

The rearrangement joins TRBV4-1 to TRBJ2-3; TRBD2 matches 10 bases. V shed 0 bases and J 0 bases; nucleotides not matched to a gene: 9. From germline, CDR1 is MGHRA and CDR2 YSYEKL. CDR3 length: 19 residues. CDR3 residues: CASSQDVARTSGSTDTQYF. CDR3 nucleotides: TGCGCCAGCAGCCAAGATGTGGCCCGGACTAGCGGAAGCACAGATACGCAGTATTTT.